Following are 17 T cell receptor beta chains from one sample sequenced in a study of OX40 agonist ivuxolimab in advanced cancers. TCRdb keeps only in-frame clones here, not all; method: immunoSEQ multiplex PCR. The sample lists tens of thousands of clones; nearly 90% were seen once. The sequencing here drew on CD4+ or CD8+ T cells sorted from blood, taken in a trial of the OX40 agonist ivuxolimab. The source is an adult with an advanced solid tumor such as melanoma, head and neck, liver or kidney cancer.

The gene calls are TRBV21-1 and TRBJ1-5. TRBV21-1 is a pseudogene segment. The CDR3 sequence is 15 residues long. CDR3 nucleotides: TGTGCCAGCAGCCCCCAGGGGAGGGGGCATTGGCCCCAGCATTTT. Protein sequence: CASSPQGRGHWPQHF.

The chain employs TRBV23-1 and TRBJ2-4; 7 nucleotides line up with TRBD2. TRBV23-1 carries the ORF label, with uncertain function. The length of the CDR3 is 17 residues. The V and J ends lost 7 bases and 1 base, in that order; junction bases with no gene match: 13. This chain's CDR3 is CASIPPGEGLAKNIQYF. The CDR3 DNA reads TGCGCCAGCATCCCCCCCGGGGAGGGATTGGCCAAAAACATTCAGTACTTC.

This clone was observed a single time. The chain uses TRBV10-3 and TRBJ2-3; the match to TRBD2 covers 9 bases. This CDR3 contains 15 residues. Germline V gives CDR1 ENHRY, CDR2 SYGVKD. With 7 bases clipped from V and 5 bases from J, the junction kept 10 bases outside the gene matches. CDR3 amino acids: CAITGSGGRGDTQYF. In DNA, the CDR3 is TGTGCCATCACTGGGAGCGGGGGGCGGGGAGATACGCAGTATTTT.

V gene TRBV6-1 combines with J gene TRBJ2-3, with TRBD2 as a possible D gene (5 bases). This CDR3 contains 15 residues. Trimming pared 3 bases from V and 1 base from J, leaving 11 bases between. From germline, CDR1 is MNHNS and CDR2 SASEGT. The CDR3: CASSDRSDGTDTQYF. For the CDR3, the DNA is TGTGCCAGCAGTGATCGTAGCGACGGCACAGATACGCAGTATTTT.

The CDR3 DNA reads as TGTGCCAGCAGCTTGGAGGACAGGGTACAGGAAAAACTGTTTTTT. Its protein product is CASSLEDRVQEKLFF. The rearrangement joins TRBV5-8 to TRBJ1-4; 8 nucleotides align to TRBD1. Trimming at V came to 0 bases and at J to 8 bases, leaving 6 bases not matched to a gene. The CDR3 runs 15 residues. Germline-derived CDR1 and CDR2 are SGHTS and YDEGEE.

CDR3 nucleotides: TGTGCCGGACAGGGTGACTATGGCTACACCTTC. The encoded protein is CAGQGDYGYTF. V and J are TRBV30 and TRBJ1-2; 8 nucleotides agree with TRBD1. Unmatched junction bases numbered 2, after V lost 8 bases and J lost 3 bases. CDR1 and CDR2 from the germline V gene are GTSNPN and SVGIG (reference sequence). The CDR3 has 11 amino acids. The whole variable domain, filled in from reference TRBV30 and TRBJ1-2, reads SQTIHQWPATLVQPVGSPLSLECTVEGTSNPNLYWYRQAAGRGLQLLFYSVGIGQISSEVPQNLSASRPQDRQFILSSKKLLLSDSGFYLCAGQGDYGYTFGSGTRLTVV.

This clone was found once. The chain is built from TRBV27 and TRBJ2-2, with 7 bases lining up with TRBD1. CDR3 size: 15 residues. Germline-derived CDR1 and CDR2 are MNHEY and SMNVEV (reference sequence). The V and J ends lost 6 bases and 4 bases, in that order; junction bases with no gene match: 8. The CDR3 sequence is CASSPQGMGTGELFF. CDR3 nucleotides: TGTGCCAGCAGCCCACAGGGGATGGGCACCGGGGAGCTGTTTTTT.

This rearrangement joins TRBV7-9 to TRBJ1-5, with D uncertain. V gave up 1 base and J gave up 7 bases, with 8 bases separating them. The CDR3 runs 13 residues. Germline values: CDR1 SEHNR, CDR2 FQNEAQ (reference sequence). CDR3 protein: CASSLGSFQPQHF. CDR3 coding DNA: TGTGCCAGCAGCTTAGGCTCTTTCCAGCCCCAGCATTTT. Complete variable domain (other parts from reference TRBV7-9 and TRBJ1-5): DTGVSQNPRHKITKRGQNVTFRCDPISEHNRLYWYRQTLGQGPEFLTYFQNEAQLEKSRLLSDRFSAERPKGSFSTLEIQRTEQGDSAMYLCASSLGSFQPQHFGDGTRLSIL.

The DNA for the CDR3 is TGCGCCAGCAGCGGACGGACAGGGGGCATGGACGAGCAGTACTTC. Protein sequence: CASSGRTGGMDEQYF. The V and J genes are TRBV5-1 and TRBJ2-7; TRBD1 agrees at 11 bases. Germline V CDR1 and CDR2: SGHRS, YFSETQ. V shed 4 bases and J 5 bases; nucleotides not matched to a gene: 8. The CDR3 sequence is 15 residues long.

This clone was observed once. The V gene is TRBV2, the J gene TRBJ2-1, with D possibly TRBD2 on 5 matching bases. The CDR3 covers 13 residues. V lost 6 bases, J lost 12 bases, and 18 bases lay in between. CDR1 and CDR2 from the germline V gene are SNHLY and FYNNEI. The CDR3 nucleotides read TGTGCCAGCAGGGGAAACCTGGCGGGTGGGCAGTTCTTC. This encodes CASRGNLAGGQFF. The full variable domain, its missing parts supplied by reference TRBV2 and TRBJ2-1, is EPEVTQTPSHQVTQMGQEVILRCVPISNHLYFYWYRQILGQKVEFLVSFYNNEISEKSEIFDDQFSVERPDGSNFTLKIRSTKLEDSAMYFCASRGNLAGGQFFGPGTRLTVL.

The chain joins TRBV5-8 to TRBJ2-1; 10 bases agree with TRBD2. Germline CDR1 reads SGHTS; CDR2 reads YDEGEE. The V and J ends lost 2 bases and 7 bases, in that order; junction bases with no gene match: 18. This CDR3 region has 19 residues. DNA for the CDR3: TGTGCCAGCAGCTTAAGACCCCAGCGGGGGGGGAAGTCGAGAAATGAGCAGTTCTTC. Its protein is CASSLRPQRGGKSRNEQFF.

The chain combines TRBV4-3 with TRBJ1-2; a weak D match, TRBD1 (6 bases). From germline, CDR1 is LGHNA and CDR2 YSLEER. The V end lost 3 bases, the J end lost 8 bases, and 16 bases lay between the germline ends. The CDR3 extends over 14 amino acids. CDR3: CASSQGRGIGGYTF. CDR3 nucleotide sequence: TGCGCCAGCAGCCAGGGCAGGGGAATAGGAGGCTACACCTTC.

CDR3 in DNA: TGTGCCAGTAGTGACGACAGGGGGCGATCCCGGGAGCTGTTTTTT. Its translation is CASSDDRGRSRELFF. The J gene is TRBJ2-2, the V gene TRBV19; 10 bases are shared with TRBD1. There are 15 residues in the CDR3. Germline loops: CDR1 LNHDA, CDR2 SQIVND (reference sequence). The V gene end was trimmed by 5 bases and the J gene end by 9 bases; junction bases not matched to a gene: 9.

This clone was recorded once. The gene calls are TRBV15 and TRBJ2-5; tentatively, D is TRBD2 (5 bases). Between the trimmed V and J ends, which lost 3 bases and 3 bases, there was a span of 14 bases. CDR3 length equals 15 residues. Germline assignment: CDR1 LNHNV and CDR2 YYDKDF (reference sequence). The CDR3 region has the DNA TGTGCCACCAGCAGGATACTAGGGTTGGAAGAGACCCAGTACTTC. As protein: CATSRILGLEETQYF.

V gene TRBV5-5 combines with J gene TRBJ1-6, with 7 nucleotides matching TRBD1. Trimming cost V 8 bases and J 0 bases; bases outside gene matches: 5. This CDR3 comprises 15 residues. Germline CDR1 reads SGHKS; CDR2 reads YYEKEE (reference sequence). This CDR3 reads CASQGGGSYNSPLHF. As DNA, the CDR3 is TGTGCCAGTCAGGGGGGTGGCTCCTATAATTCACCCCTCCACTTT.

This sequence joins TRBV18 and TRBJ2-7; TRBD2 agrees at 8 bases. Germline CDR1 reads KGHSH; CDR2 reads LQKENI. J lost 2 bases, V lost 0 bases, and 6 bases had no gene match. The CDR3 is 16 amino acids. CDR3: CASSPPSGGTAYEQYF. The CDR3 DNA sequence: TGTGCCAGCTCACCACCCAGCGGGGGTACCGCCTACGAGCAGTACTTC. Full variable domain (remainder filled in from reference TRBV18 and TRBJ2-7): NAGVMQNPRHLVRRRGQEARLRCSPMKGHSHVYWYRQLPEEGLKFMVYLQKENIIDESGMPKERFSAEFPKEGPSILRIQQVVRGDSAAYFCASSPPSGGTAYEQYFGPGTRLTVT.

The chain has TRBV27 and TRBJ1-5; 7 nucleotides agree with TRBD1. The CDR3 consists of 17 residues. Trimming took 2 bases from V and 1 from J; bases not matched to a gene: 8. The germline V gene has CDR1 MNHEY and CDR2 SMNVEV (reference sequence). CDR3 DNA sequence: TGTGCCAGCAGTTTACTCGGGACAGTTCAGAGCAATCAGCCCCAGCATTTT. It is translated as CASSLLGTVQSNQPQHF.